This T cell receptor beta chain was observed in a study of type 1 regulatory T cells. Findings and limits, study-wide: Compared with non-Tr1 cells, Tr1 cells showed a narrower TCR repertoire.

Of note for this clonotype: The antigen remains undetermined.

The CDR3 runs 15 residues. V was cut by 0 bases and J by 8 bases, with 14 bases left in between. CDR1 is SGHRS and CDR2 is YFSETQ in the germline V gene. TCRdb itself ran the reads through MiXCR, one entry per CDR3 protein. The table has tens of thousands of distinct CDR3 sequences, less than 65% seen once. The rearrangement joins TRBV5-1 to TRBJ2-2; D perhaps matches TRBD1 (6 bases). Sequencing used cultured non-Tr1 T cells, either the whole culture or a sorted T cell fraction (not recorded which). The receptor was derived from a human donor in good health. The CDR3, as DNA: TGCGCCAGCAGCTTGGTCGTACAGGGTGAAGGGGAGCTGTTTTTT. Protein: CASSLVVQGEGELFF.